Listed below are T cell receptor beta chains from one sample, sequenced in a study of OX40 agonist ivuxolimab in advanced cancers. Data came from immunoSEQ multiplex PCR; TCRdb stores just in-frame clones and leaves some out. The table includes under 75,000 clones, roughly nine tenths detected once. The source was CD4+ or CD8+ T cells sorted from blood, collected in a trial of the OX40 agonist ivuxolimab. The receptor set was obtained from an adult with an advanced solid tumor such as melanoma, head and neck, liver or kidney cancer. Each CDR3 is given with its conserved first and last residue. A D gene is named only where the DNA matches it firmly. Part of the rows lack a size; the others show once, few, many or a class for expanded clones.

.	TRBJ2-3	TRBV5-1	.	CASSLGQPTSTDTQYF	TGCGCCAGCAGCTTGGGACAGCCGACCAGCACAGATACGCAGTATTTT
.	TRBJ1-1	TRBV6-5	.	CASSYVGTEAFF	TGTGCCAGCAGTTACGTCGGCACTGAAGCTTTCTTT
.	TRBJ2-1	TRBV5-1	.	CASSLGQALPNEQFF	TGCGCCAGCAGCTTGGGGCAGGCTCTTCCCAATGAGCAGTTCTTC
.	TRBJ1-6	TRBV13	.	CASRRRVRDDNSPLHF	TGTGCCAGCAGGCGCCGTGTCAGGGATGATAATTCACCCCTCCACTTT
.	TRBJ2-7	TRBV25-1	.	CASSDLSGTRAEQYF	TGTGCCAGCAGTGATTTATCCGGGACGAGGGCCGAGCAGTACTTC
.	TRBJ2-7	TRBV4-1	.	CASSQDGQGTYEQYF	TGCGCCAGCAGCCAAGATGGCCAGGGTACGTACGAGCAGTACTTC
.	TRBJ2-2	TRBV7-3	.	CASSLGLGQGNTGELFF	TGTGCCAGCAGCTTAGGTCTGGGTCAGGGGAACACCGGGGAGCTGTTTTTT
.	TRBJ2-2	TRBV9	few	CASSVGTQNTGELFF	TGTGCCAGCAGCGTCGGGACACAGAACACCGGGGAGCTGTTTTTT
.	TRBJ1-5	TRBV18	few	CASSPRGGNQPQHF	TGTGCCAGCTCACCACGAGGTGGCAATCAGCCCCAGCATTTT
TRBD1	TRBJ2-7	TRBV7-2	.	CASSLDRGSSYEQYF	TGTGCCAGCAGCCTCGACAGGGGGAGCTCCTACGAGCAGTACTTC
.	TRBJ2-4	TRBV6-5	.	CASREISGAKNIQYF	TGTGCCAGCAGGGAGATCAGCGGGGCCAAAAACATTCAGTACTTC
.	TRBJ2-7	TRBV7-8	few	CASSLEGGMVYEQYF	TGTGCCAGCAGCTTAGAGGGCGGGATGGTCTACGAGCAGTACTTC
.	TRBJ2-2	TRBV14	.	CASRSPNTGELFF	TGTGCCAGCCGTAGTCCGAACACCGGGGAGCTGTTTTTT
.	TRBJ2-3	TRBV15	.	CATSGRREYSTDTQYF	TGTGCCACCAGCGGGCGCCGGGAGTACAGCACAGATACGCAGTATTTT
.	TRBJ1-2	TRBV10-3	.	CASTTSGGGARSGYTF	TGTGCCTCGACTACTTCAGGTGGAGGTGCCCGATCGGGCTACACCTTC
.	TRBJ2-3	TRBV5-6	.	CASSLGGVPDTQYF	TGTGCCAGCAGCTTGGGAGGAGTGCCAGATACGCAGTATTTT
TRBD2	TRBJ2-7	TRBV6-5	once	CASSYRTSGFYEQYF	TGTGCCAGCAGCTACCGGACTAGCGGTTTCTACGAGCAGTACTTC
.	TRBJ1-3	TRBV7-2	.	CASSLEPREGNTIYF	TGTGCCAGCAGCTTAGAGCCCAGGGAGGGGAACACCATATATTTT
.	TRBJ1-4	TRBV7-8	.	CASSLAYVPGTTNEKLFF	TGTGCCAGCAGCTTAGCCTACGTCCCGGGGACCACTAATGAAAAACTGTTTTTT
TRBD1	TRBJ2-7	TRBV6-5	.	CASSYSGTGRYEQYF	TGTGCCAGCAGTTACTCCGGGACAGGCCGATACGAGCAGTACTTC
TRBD1	TRBJ1-1	TRBV11-2	.	CASSPGTGKAEAFF	TGTGCCAGCAGCCCTGGGACAGGTAAAGCTGAAGCTTTCTTT
.	TRBJ1-4	TRBV19	.	CASRSRGSTNEKLFF	TGTGCCAGCAGAAGCAGGGGTTCAACTAATGAAAAACTGTTTTTT
TRBD2	TRBJ2-5	TRBV9	.	CASSVGTSGGETQYF	TGTGCCAGCAGCGTAGGGACTAGCGGGGGTGAGACCCAGTACTTC
TRBD2	TRBJ2-5	TRBV5-1	.	CASSYLAEGETQYF	TGCGCCAGCAGCTACCTAGCGGAAGGGGAGACCCAGTACTTC
.	TRBJ1-6	TRBV18	.	CASSTGTAPGTLHF	TGTGCCAGCTCAACCGGGACGGCCCCAGGGACCCTCCACTTT
TRBD1	TRBJ2-3	TRBV5-1	.	CASSLAGTGSDTQYF	TGCGCCAGCAGCTTGGCGGGGACAGGGTCAGATACGCAGTATTTT
.	TRBJ1-2	TRBV5-1	.	CASSLGVEEITNYGYTF	TGCGCCAGCAGCTTGGGCGTGGAAGAAATTACTAACTATGGCTACACCTTC
.	TRBJ2-7	TRBV9	once	CASSVEDRTYEQYF	TGTGCCAGCAGCGTAGAGGACAGAACCTACGAGCAGTACTTC